This entry lists 29 T cell receptor beta chains sequenced from one sample in a study of shared clonotypes between healthy human individuals. Profiling relied on immunoSEQ multiplex PCR, and the TCRdb table lists in-frame clones only, not all of them. Of approximately 1,000,000 clones in the sample, around 77% were seen once. Sample: memory CD4+ T cells from PBMCs. This sample's subset: CD45RA-negative fraction. The receptors were sampled from a man aged 18 to 30 in good health. Some clones in this sample may be carry-over from other donors' samples.

The V and J genes are TRBV5-6 and TRBJ1-1, with D perhaps TRBD1 (6 bases). The CDR3 consists of 13 residues. Germline lookup yields CDR1 SGHDT and CDR2 YYEEEE. V gave up 2 bases and J gave up 6 bases, with 11 bases separating them. CDR3 region: CASSLDRLAEAFF. CDR3 nucleotide sequence: TGTGCCAGCAGCTTAGACAGGCTCGCTGAAGCTTTCTTT.

This clone was counted a few times. The J gene is TRBJ1-6, the V gene TRBV2; no reliable D call. The CDR3 is 14 amino acids. The V end lost 5 bases, the J end lost 7 bases, and 12 bases lay between the germline ends. Germline-derived CDR1 and CDR2 are SNHLY and FYNNEI. The chain's CDR3 is CASSLTERNSPLHF. The CDR3 bases are TGTGCCAGCAGTCTTACAGAAAGGAATTCACCCCTCCACTTT.

DNA of the CDR3: TGTGCCATCAGTGAGGACAGGGCGGGTGCTTTCTTT. It specifies CAISEDRAGAFF. V is TRBV10-3 and J is TRBJ1-1; 7 nucleotides align to TRBD1. V shed 2 bases and J 11 bases; nucleotides not matched to a gene: 5. The CDR3 length is 12 residues. Germline V gives CDR1 ENHRY, CDR2 SYGVKD.

The CDR3: CASSQEGGRPPYEQYF. CDR3 in DNA: TGCGCCAGCAGCCAGGAGGGGGGGAGACCCCCCTACGAGCAGTACTTC. The V gene is TRBV4-1, the J gene TRBJ2-7; tentatively, D is TRBD2 (7 bases). Looked up from germline, CDR1 is MGHRA and CDR2 is YSYEKL. Trimming removed 3 bases at V and 2 bases at J, with 17 bases between. The CDR3 runs 16 residues.

The J gene is TRBJ2-1, the V gene TRBV28; 10 bases map to TRBD1. From germline, CDR1 is MDHEN and CDR2 SYDVKM. Trimming took 6 bases from V and 4 from J; bases not matched to a gene: 6. This CDR3 region has 15 residues. The chain's CDR3 is CASSYDRGLYNEQFF. The CDR3 nucleotides read TGTGCCAGCAGCTACGACAGGGGGCTGTACAATGAGCAGTTCTTC. The full variable domain, its missing parts supplied by reference TRBV28 and TRBJ2-1, is DVKVTQSSRYLVKRTGEKVFLECVQDMDHENMFWYRQDPGLGLRLIYFSYDVKMKEKGDIPEGYSVSREKKERFSLILESASTNQTSMYLCASSYDRGLYNEQFFGPGTRLTVL.

The V and J genes are TRBV11-2 and TRBJ1-1, with D perhaps TRBD1 (5 bases). Per germline, CDR1 SGHAT and CDR2 FQNNGV. The CDR3 runs 14 residues. The ends were cut back, 2 bases at V and 2 bases at J, with 9 bases in the middle. The CDR3 nucleotides read TGTGCCAGCAGCTTAAGACAGCGAAACACTGAAGCTTTCTTT. This sequence encodes CASSLRQRNTEAFF. Complete variable domain (other parts from reference TRBV11-2 and TRBJ1-1): EAGVAQSPRYKIIEKRQSVAFWCNPISGHATLYWYQQILGQGPKLLIQFQNNGVVDDSQLPKDRFSAERLKGVDSTLKIQPAKLEDSAVYLCASSLRQRNTEAFFGQGTRLTVV.

The CDR3 sequence: CATSRDSRGEPQHF. The CDR3 bases are TGTGCCACCAGCAGAGATTCCCGTGGGGAGCCCCAGCATTTT. The V call is TRBV15, the J call TRBJ1-5; D is undetermined. CDR1 and CDR2 (germline): LNHNV, YYDKDF (reference sequence). V shed 0 bases and J shed 8 bases, with 11 bases lying between them. The CDR3 consists of 14 residues.

The genes are TRBV10-1 and TRBJ2-5, with 7 bases fitting TRBD2. The CDR3 sequence is 15 residues long. Trimming cost V 5 bases and J 2 bases; bases outside gene matches: 8. The germline V gene has CDR1 WNHNN and CDR2 SYGVQD (reference sequence). CDR3 in amino acids: CASSKGRGVQETQYF. The CDR3 DNA is TGCGCCAGCAGTAAGGGACGGGGGGTTCAAGAGACCCAGTACTTC.

This chain joins TRBV7-9 and TRBJ1-6, with TRBD1 matching over 7 bases. The CDR3 spans 16 residues. Unmatched junction bases numbered 10, after V lost 5 bases and J lost 6 bases. Germline CDR1 reads SEHNR; CDR2 reads FQNEAQ (reference sequence). In nucleotides, the CDR3 is TGTGCCAGCAGCCCCTCGACAGGGTCTACTAATTCACCCCTCCACTTT. Residues: CASSPSTGSTNSPLHF.

The chain links TRBV5-1 to TRBJ2-2; D is uncertain. V lost 2 bases and J lost 0, with 8 bases in between. CDR1 and CDR2 from the germline V gene are SGHRS and YFSETQ. The CDR3 covers 15 residues. The CDR3 sequence: CASSLLGSNTGELFF. CDR3 coding DNA: TGCGCCAGCAGCTTATTGGGCTCGAACACCGGGGAGCTGTTTTTT.

The rearrangement joins TRBV29-1 to TRBJ1-2; D remains ambiguous. V was trimmed by 0 bases and J by 5 bases, leaving 10 bases between them. CDR1 is SQVTM and CDR2 is ANQGSEA in the germline V gene. The CDR3 totals 13 residues. CDR3 sequence: CSVEDATSYGYTF. The CDR3 DNA follows: TGCAGCGTTGAAGACGCGACCTCATATGGCTACACCTTC.

The CDR3 DNA is TGCGCCAGCAGAATCGAATCCGCGGGCTACGAGCAGTACTTC. Its protein is CASRIESAGYEQYF. The chain uses TRBV23-1 and TRBJ2-7; D possibly corresponds to TRBD2 (5 bases). TRBV23-1 is sorted into the ORF group, with uncertain function. The CDR3 loop spans 14 amino acids. Trimming stripped 6 bases from V and 3 bases from J, with 15 bases between.

The chain is built from TRBV6-5 and TRBJ1-5, with 8 bases identical to TRBD1. J gave up 3 bases and V 4 bases, and 5 bases lay outside the gene matches. The CDR3 contains 15 residues. The V gene's germline CDR1 is MNHEY and CDR2 SVGAGI. This chain's CDR3 is CASSLRQGPNQPQHF. The CDR3 region has the DNA TGTGCCAGCAGTTTACGACAGGGGCCCAATCAGCCCCAGCATTTT.

This chain uses TRBV19 with TRBJ1-4; 7 nucleotides match TRBD1. The CDR3 runs to 15 residues. The germline CDR1 and CDR2 sequences are LNHDA and SQIVND (reference sequence). V lost 6 bases and J lost 5; bases outside the gene matches: 9. The CDR3 sequence is CASRKLGTANEKLFF. The CDR3 nucleotides are TGTGCCAGTAGGAAACTCGGGACAGCGAATGAAAAACTGTTTTTT.

This chain links TRBV5-1 with TRBJ2-1; D is unresolved. V was cut by 7 bases and J by 4 bases, with 18 bases left in between. The germline V gene encodes CDR1 SGHRS and CDR2 YFSETQ. This CDR3 contains 15 residues. The CDR3 is CASGVDSALYNEQFF. The DNA of the CDR3 is TGCGCCAGCGGAGTAGATTCCGCTCTATACAATGAGCAGTTCTTC.

The rearrangement links TRBV28 to TRBJ1-5; D gene unclear. Germline loops: CDR1 MDHEN, CDR2 SYDVKM. The CDR3 has 17 residues. With 6 bases removed from V and 0 bases from J, the gap between germline ends came to 18 bases. CDR3 nucleotide sequence: TGTGCCAGCAGCCTACCTCTCGGGCGGACTAGCAATCAGCCCCAGCATTTT. This translates into CASSLPLGRTSNQPQHF. Drawing the rest from reference TRBV28 and TRBJ1-5, the complete variable domain is DVKVTQSSRYLVKRTGEKVFLECVQDMDHENMFWYRQDPGLGLRLIYFSYDVKMKEKGDIPEGYSVSREKKERFSLILESASTNQTSMYLCASSLPLGRTSNQPQHFGDGTRLSIL.

The chain uses TRBV15 and TRBJ1-5; no definite D call. Trimming left V 0 bases short and J 6 bases short, with 9 bases between. Germline-derived CDR1 and CDR2 are LNHNV and YYDKDF (reference sequence). This CDR3 contains 14 residues. The CDR3 region has the DNA TGTGCCACCAGCAGAGATCGGGTTACTCAGCCCCAGCATTTT. Protein product: CATSRDRVTQPQHF.

The chain recombines TRBV18 with TRBJ2-2, with a possible D match to TRBD1 (5 bases). In germline, CDR1 is KGHSH, CDR2 LQKENI. V lost 4 bases to trimming and J lost 4 bases, with 10 bases between them. The CDR3 spans 14 residues. DNA of the CDR3: TGTGCCAGCTCACTGGAAAGGGGCACCGGGGAGCTGTTTTTT. Its translation: CASSLERGTGELFF.

The genes are TRBV5-1 and TRBJ2-7; the D is unclear. From germline, CDR1 is SGHRS and CDR2 YFSETQ. The V end lost 4 bases, the J end lost 1 base, and 9 bases lay between the germline ends. The CDR3 length is 13 residues. CDR3: CASSAPGSYEQYF. DNA of the CDR3: TGCGCCAGCAGCGCACCCGGGTCCTACGAGCAGTACTTC.

This clone came up many times. J is TRBJ2-7 and V is TRBV2, with 7 nucleotides matching TRBD1. This CDR3 spans 14 amino acids. The germline V gene has CDR1 SNHLY and CDR2 FYNNEI. J lost 4 bases, V lost 0 bases, and 3 bases had no gene match. The CDR3 region has the DNA TGTGCCAGCAGTGAAGCGACAGGGATATACGAGCAGTACTTC. Residues: CASSEATGIYEQYF.

The V gene is TRBV6-1, the J gene TRBJ1-2; D perhaps matches TRBD1 (5 bases). V was clipped by 2 bases and J by 0 bases, with 10 bases between them. Germline loops: CDR1 MNHNS, CDR2 SASEGT. The CDR3 contains 15 residues. The CDR3 region has the DNA TGTGCCAGCAGTGAACGGTCGACAGCTAACTATGGCTACACCTTC. Encoded protein: CASSERSTANYGYTF.

This clone has only a few counts. The rearrangement links TRBV5-1 to TRBJ2-1; the match to TRBD2 covers 14 bases. The CDR3 length is 15 residues. Trimming cost V 3 bases and J 9 bases; bases outside gene matches: 5. The germline V gene encodes CDR1 SGHRS and CDR2 YFSETQ. The CDR3 region is CASSWGLAGEGEQFF. CDR3 DNA sequence: TGCGCCAGCAGCTGGGGACTAGCGGGAGAGGGTGAGCAGTTCTTC.

The gene calls are TRBV7-9 and TRBJ2-2; TRBD2 agrees at 13 bases. This CDR3 has 17 amino acids. Looked up from germline, CDR1 is SEHNR and CDR2 is FQNEAQ (reference sequence). V shed 5 bases, J shed 5 bases, and the junction held 8 bases outside the gene matches. CDR3 DNA sequence: TGTGCCAGCAGCCAAGGACTAGCGGGAGTTGTAACCGGGGAGCTGTTTTTT. This sequence encodes CASSQGLAGVVTGELFF.

This clone was seen only a few times. The chain is built from TRBV4-3 and TRBJ1-3, with D possibly TRBD1 on 5 matching bases. The V end was cut by 0 bases, the J end by 4 bases, with 10 bases between. The CDR3 loop spans 15 amino acids. Germline lookup yields CDR1 LGHNA and CDR2 YSLEER. DNA of the CDR3: TGCGCCAGCAGCCAAGATTCAGGGAAAGGAAACACCATATATTTT. It encodes CASSQDSGKGNTIYF.

This clone has a single count. The rearrangement uses TRBV6-5 and TRBJ2-7; D possibly uses TRBD1 or TRBD2 (5 bases each). This CDR3 comprises 14 residues. Germline assignment: CDR1 MNHEY and CDR2 SVGAGI. V lost 5 bases and J lost 3, with 14 bases in between. Here the CDR3 reads CASSKPGRIYEQYF. The CDR3 coding sequence is TGTGCCAGCAGTAAACCGGGACGGATCTACGAGCAGTACTTC.

J is TRBJ1-2 and V is TRBV27; TRBD1 might be the D (5 bases). V was pared by 3 bases and J by 12 bases, with 17 bases between. CDR1 and CDR2 from the germline V gene are MNHEY and SMNVEV (reference sequence). This CDR3 is built from 13 residues. The CDR3 DNA is TGTGCCAGCAGTTTCAGAACAGGCGTCGGCCACACCTTC. It translates to CASSFRTGVGHTF.

This chain links TRBV28 with TRBJ1-5; the match to TRBD1 covers 8 bases. There are 15 residues in the CDR3. The trim removed 6 bases at V and 3 bases at J, leaving 7 bases unmatched. Germline CDR1 MDHEN, CDR2 SYDVKM. In DNA, the CDR3 is TGTGCCAGCAGGGGCGGCAGGGGGCACAATCAGCCCCAGCATTTT. Its translation is CASRGGRGHNQPQHF.

Concerning this clone: A single base is all that separates this from a far larger clone, so a read error is likely. Other DNA sequences of this sample code for an identical CDR3. This chain joins TRBV30 and TRBJ1-5, with D uncertain. Trimming removed 5 bases at V and 1 base at J, with 6 bases between. CDR3 length equals 12 residues. The germline V gene has CDR1 GTSNPN and CDR2 SVGIG (reference sequence). CDR3 bases: TGTGCCTGGGGCGGAAGCAATCAGCCCCAGCATTTT. Amino acid sequence: CAWGGSNQPQHF. The entire variable domain, with the rest obtained from reference TRBV30 and TRBJ1-5, is as follows: SQTIHQWPATLVQPVGSPLSLECTVEGTSNPNLYWYRQAAGRGLQLLFYSVGIGQISSEVPQNLSASRPQDRQFILSSKKLLLSDSGFYLCAWGGSNQPQHFGDGTRLSIL.

The V gene is TRBV2, the J gene TRBJ1-2, with 8 bases aligning to TRBD1. The CDR3 length is 13 residues. CDR1 and CDR2 (germline): SNHLY, FYNNEI. Trimming removed 7 bases from V and 4 bases from J; junction bases left unmatched: 5. CDR3: CASTLGTGYGYTF. The CDR3 nucleotides are TGTGCCAGCACCCTAGGGACAGGCTATGGCTACACCTTC.